These 27 T cell receptor beta chains originate from one sample sequenced in a study of cytomegalovirus exposure and HLA in healthy donors. Use of 60 Vbeta and 13 Jbeta primers characterized the PCR. Assay: immunoSEQ multiplex PCR; the TCRdb copy retains only in-frame clones and omits some. The sample comprises around 210,000 clones, around 80% of which are singletons, and approximately 0.47% rests with the top ten. Sequences were obtained from PBMCs. Every receptor here comes from a boy aged 10-17 years in good health and CMV-seronegative.

The V and J genes are TRBV5-1 and TRBJ2-1; TRBD2 matches at 16 bases. CDR1 is SGHRS and CDR2 is YFSETQ in the germline V gene. The CDR3 length is 16 residues. The V and J ends lost 2 bases and 8 bases, in that order; junction bases with no gene match: 4. The CDR3 sequence: CASSFGTSGRGDEQFF. The DNA for the CDR3 is TGCGCCAGCAGCTTCGGGACTAGCGGGAGGGGGGATGAGCAGTTCTTC. Full variable domain (outside the CDR3, taken from reference TRBV5-1 and TRBJ2-1): KAGVTQTPRYLIKTRGQQVTLSCSPISGHRSVSWYQQTPGQGLQFLFEYFSETQRNKGNFPGRFSGRQFSNSRSEMNVSTLELGDSALYLCASSFGTSGRGDEQFFGPGTRLTVL.

This sequence joins TRBV19 and TRBJ2-3; D is uncertain. Trimming took 5 bases from V and 6 from J, leaving 3 bases between them. CDR3 length equals 10 residues. The germline CDR1 and CDR2 sequences are LNHDA and SQIVND (reference sequence). In nucleotides, the CDR3 is TGTGCCAGTAGTTATGATACGCAGTATTTT. Its translation: CASSYDTQYF.

V and J are TRBV9 and TRBJ2-1, with 9 bases aligning to TRBD2. V shed 2 bases, J shed 8 bases, and the junction held 11 bases outside the gene matches. CDR1 and CDR2 from the germline V gene are SGDLS and YYNGEE. This CDR3 spans 16 amino acids. The CDR3 loop reads CASSVDIAGVRDEQFF. As DNA, the CDR3 is TGTGCCAGCAGCGTCGACATAGCGGGGGTTAGGGATGAGCAGTTCTTC.

This chain links TRBV7-9 with TRBJ2-1; no clear D. With 5 bases removed from V and 9 bases from J, the gap between germline ends came to 14 bases. Germline assignment: CDR1 SEHNR and CDR2 FQNEAQ (reference sequence). The CDR3 consists of 13 residues. CDR3 protein: CASSPTPHSEQFF. As DNA, the CDR3 is TGTGCCAGCAGCCCTACTCCTCACAGTGAGCAGTTCTTC. Filled out from reference TRBV7-9 and TRBJ2-1, the complete variable domain reads DTGVSQNPRHKITKRGQNVTFRCDPISEHNRLYWYRQTLGQGPEFLTYFQNEAQLEKSRLLSDRFSAERPKGSFSTLEIQRTEQGDSAMYLCASSPTPHSEQFFGPGTRLTVL.

The J gene is TRBJ2-7, the V gene TRBV6-5; D possibly corresponds to TRBD1 (6 bases). The V and J ends lost 6 bases and 3 bases respectively, with 18 bases between them. Germline CDR1 MNHEY, CDR2 SVGAGI. This CDR3 spans 15 amino acids. The CDR3 loop reads CASSRPGHRFYEQYF. The CDR3 coding sequence is TGTGCCAGCAGCCGCCCGGGACACCGATTCTACGAGCAGTACTTC.

The chain couples TRBV14 to TRBJ1-1; a possible D gene is TRBD1 (6 bases). This CDR3 contains 15 residues. CDR1 and CDR2 from the germline V gene are SGHDN and FVKESK. Trimming took off 0 bases at V and 6 bases at J, with 14 bases between the two ends. CDR3 nucleotides: TGTGCCAGCAGCCAAGATGGGCCAGGGGTATCTGAAGCTTTCTTT. Translating it yields CASSQDGPGVSEAFF.

This chain uses TRBV9 with TRBJ1-2, with a tentative D call TRBD1 (5 bases). This CDR3 has 14 amino acids. With 0 bases removed from V and 3 bases from J, the gap between germline ends came to 9 bases. CDR1 is SGDLS and CDR2 is YYNGEE in the germline V gene. The CDR3 here is CASSVGVGDYGYTF. CDR3 DNA: TGTGCCAGCAGCGTAGGGGTAGGGGACTATGGCTACACCTTC.

The V gene is TRBV7-6, the J gene TRBJ1-1; 9 bases match TRBD1. Germline V gene data show CDR1 as SGHVS and CDR2 as FNYEAQ. CDR3 length: 18 residues. The V and J ends lost 0 bases and 2 bases, in that order; junction bases with no gene match: 10. CDR3 loop: CASSLALGTGRRNTEAFF. The CDR3 nucleotides read TGTGCCAGCAGCTTAGCACTCGGGACAGGGAGGAGAAACACTGAAGCTTTCTTT. The variable domain in full, completed from reference TRBV7-6 and TRBJ1-1, reads GAGVSQSPRYKVTKRGQDVALRCDPISGHVSLYWYRQALGQGPEFLTYFNYEAQQDKSGLPNDRFSAERPEGSISTLTIQRTEQRDSAMYRCASSLALGTGRRNTEAFFGQGTRLTVV.

The sample holds a few counts of this clone. The rearrangement uses TRBV5-1 and TRBJ2-1, with 7 bases fitting TRBD2. This CDR3 contains 13 residues. After removal of 4 bases from V and 5 bases from J, the junction contained 3 bases not matched to a gene. Germline values: CDR1 SGHRS, CDR2 YFSETQ. In nucleotides, the CDR3 is TGCGCCAGCAGCCAGGGACTAAACAATGAGCAGTTCTTC. Translated, it gives CASSQGLNNEQFF.

V and J are TRBV7-2 and TRBJ2-1; TRBD2 might be the D (5 bases). CDR3 length: 16 residues. Germline CDR1 SGHTA, CDR2 FQGNSA. Between the trimmed V and J ends, which lost 6 bases and 3 bases, there was a span of 18 bases. CDR3: CASSSPFLRVYNEQFF. CDR3 sequence (DNA): TGTGCCAGCAGTTCACCATTCTTGAGGGTCTACAATGAGCAGTTCTTC.

This rearrangement joins TRBV7-2 to TRBJ1-2, with 10 bases identical to TRBD1. J gave up 8 bases and V 5 bases, and 11 bases lay outside the gene matches. Germline V gene lookup returns CDR1 SGHTA and CDR2 FQGNSA. There are 15 residues in the CDR3. CDR3 sequence reads: CASSQPSTGGRGYTF. The CDR3 nucleotides are TGTGCCAGCAGCCAACCCTCGACAGGGGGCCGGGGCTACACCTTC.

This clone has only one observation. The gene calls are TRBV5-4 and TRBJ2-5; 10 nucleotides align to TRBD2. Trimming cost V 6 bases and J 4 bases; bases outside gene matches: 12. CDR3 length equals 16 residues. Per the germline V gene, CDR1 is SGHNT and CDR2 is YYREEE (reference sequence). This chain's CDR3 is CASTGGLAGGGETQYF. CDR3 DNA sequence: TGTGCCAGCACAGGGGGGTTAGCGGGAGGCGGAGAGACCCAGTACTTC.

This clone was counted only a few times. The genes are TRBV7-9 and TRBJ1-1; TRBD1 agrees at 8 bases. J gave up 3 bases and V 6 bases, and 12 bases lay outside the gene matches. This CDR3 is 16 amino acids long. The V gene's germline CDR1 is SEHNR and CDR2 FQNEAQ (reference sequence). The CDR3 spells CASRPQGAGVDTEAFF. In DNA, the CDR3 is TGTGCCAGCAGACCCCAGGGGGCCGGAGTTGACACTGAAGCTTTCTTT.

The chain is built from TRBV10-1 and TRBJ1-1, with a weak D call TRBD1 (6 bases). The V gene lost 0 bases and the J gene lost 7 bases, with 12 bases spanning the gap. The CDR3 runs to 14 residues. Germline V gives CDR1 WNHNN, CDR2 SYGVQD (reference sequence). CDR3 amino acids: CASSESGQWGEAFF. The CDR3 DNA is TGCGCCAGCAGTGAGTCGGGACAATGGGGTGAAGCTTTCTTT.

A single count supports this clone. The CDR3 protein is CASSTGVAKNIQYF. As DNA, the CDR3 is TGTGCCAGCAGCACAGGAGTAGCCAAAAACATTCAGTACTTC. The gene calls are TRBV5-4 and TRBJ2-4; D possibly corresponds to TRBD1 (5 bases). The CDR3 runs to 14 residues. The germline V gene encodes CDR1 SGHNT and CDR2 YYREEE (reference sequence). The V end lost 4 bases, the J end lost 0 bases, and 8 bases lay between the germline ends.

This clone came up a few times. The gene calls are TRBV19 and TRBJ2-2, with a tentative D call TRBD1 (5 bases). The CDR3 length is 16 residues. CDR1 is LNHDA and CDR2 is SQIVND in the germline V gene (reference sequence). The ends were cut back, 3 bases at V and 1 base at J, with 12 bases in the middle. DNA of the CDR3: TGTGCCAGTAGTATGTCGGGCAGGGTGAACACCGGGGAGCTGTTTTTT. Translating it yields CASSMSGRVNTGELFF.

This chain joins TRBV7-8 and TRBJ1-2; D may be TRBD1 (5 bases). This CDR3 region has 14 residues. Trimming shortened V by 3 bases and J by 1 base, and 9 bases separated the two germline ends. Germline V gene lookup returns CDR1 SGHVS and CDR2 FQNEAQ. The CDR3 is CASSLLGLNYGYTF. For the CDR3, the DNA is TGTGCCAGCAGCTTGTTGGGGCTTAACTATGGCTACACCTTC.

This clone is a singleton in its sample. The genes are TRBV19 and TRBJ1-2, with unresolved D. The V gene lost 5 bases and the J gene lost 4 bases, with 8 bases spanning the gap. The germline CDR1 and CDR2 sequences are LNHDA and SQIVND (reference sequence). This CDR3 has 12 residues. DNA of the CDR3: TGTGCCAGTAGTTTTGCGGCCTATGGCTACACCTTC. This codes for CASSFAAYGYTF.

This clone was recorded only once. The chain has TRBV6-6 and TRBJ1-6; 9 positions match TRBD1. After removal of 2 bases from V and 10 bases from J, the junction contained 6 bases not matched to a gene. The germline gives CDR1 MNHNY, CDR2 SVGAGI (reference sequence). There are 15 residues in the CDR3. The CDR3 spells CASSYRGQGRSPLHF. The CDR3 DNA sequence: TGTGCCAGCAGTTACCGGGGACAGGGAAGGTCACCCCTCCACTTT.

The V and J genes are TRBV7-8 and TRBJ2-5; D unclear. CDR1 SGHVS and CDR2 FQNEAQ come from the germline V gene. This CDR3 is 15 amino acids long. Trimming took 3 bases from V and 1 from J, leaving 12 bases between them. The CDR3 region has the DNA TGTGCCAGCAGCTTGGTCCCCCCAGGCCAAGAGACCCAGTACTTC. Amino acids: CASSLVPPGQETQYF.

The table lists this clone with a few counts. This rearrangement joins TRBV5-1 to TRBJ2-7, with D maybe TRBD1 (6 bases). From germline, CDR1 is SGHRS and CDR2 YFSETQ. The V end lost 4 bases, the J end lost 4 bases, and 21 bases lay between the germline ends. The CDR3 is 16 amino acids. The CDR3 coding sequence is TGCGCCAGCAGCCCCCCATCGACAGGCATTAGGTACGAGCAGTACTTC. Protein product: CASSPPSTGIRYEQYF.

The chain has TRBV9 and TRBJ2-7, with D perhaps matching TRBD2 (7 bases). Germline assignment: CDR1 SGDLS and CDR2 YYNGEE. The CDR3 extends over 17 amino acids. Trimming took off 0 bases at V and 5 bases at J, with 21 bases between the two ends. The CDR3 DNA is TGTGCCAGCAGCGTAGACTCGGGGGGCAGAAGCGGAGACGAGCAGTACTTC. It is translated as CASSVDSGGRSGDEQYF.

V and J are TRBV9 and TRBJ2-2, with 7 bases fitting TRBD2. Trimming took 3 bases from V and 8 from J; bases not matched to a gene: 19. There are 18 residues in the CDR3. CDR1 and CDR2 (germline): SGDLS, YYNGEE. CDR3 in DNA: TGTGCCAGCAGCGGTGGTACTAGCGCATTACTACCCCGAGGGGAGCTGTTTTTT. It specifies CASSGGTSALLPRGELFF.

In DNA, the CDR3 is TGCGCCAGCGCAGACGGCGGCTATGGCTACACCTTC. It is translated as CASADGGYGYTF. The J gene is TRBJ1-2, the V gene TRBV4-1; D is uncertain. This CDR3 has 12 residues. Trimming cost V 8 bases and J 4 bases, with 11 bases left between them. CDR1 MGHRA and CDR2 YSYEKL come from the germline V gene.

V and J are TRBV28 and TRBJ2-3; 8 nucleotides agree with TRBD2. The junction had 13 bases not matched to a gene; V was cut back by 3 bases and J by 2 bases. This CDR3 is 18 amino acids long. The germline CDR1 and CDR2 sequences are MDHEN and SYDVKM. The CDR3 loop is CASSLRRSSGPPTDTQYF. DNA for the CDR3: TGTGCCAGCAGTTTGAGGAGGTCTAGCGGGCCGCCCACAGATACGCAGTATTTT.

This clone was found a few times. This chain links TRBV7-9 with TRBJ1-4; 9 nucleotides line up with TRBD1. The CDR3 length is 14 residues. Germline V lookup: CDR1 SEHNR, CDR2 FQNEAQ (reference sequence). Unmatched junction bases numbered 6, after V lost 6 bases and J lost 7 bases. The CDR3 DNA sequence: TGTGCCAGCAGATCAACAGGGGGCCCTGAAAAACTGTTTTTT. It is translated as CASRSTGGPEKLFF.

This chain links TRBV6-6 with TRBJ1-1; D ambiguous. The CDR3 extends over 13 amino acids. Deletions cut 5 bases from V and 8 bases from J, with 15 bases between. From germline, CDR1 is MNHNY and CDR2 SVGAGI (reference sequence). The CDR3 nucleotides read TGTGCCAGCAGTCCGTTCGGAGAGAGCGAAGCTTTCTTT. Residues: CASSPFGESEAFF.